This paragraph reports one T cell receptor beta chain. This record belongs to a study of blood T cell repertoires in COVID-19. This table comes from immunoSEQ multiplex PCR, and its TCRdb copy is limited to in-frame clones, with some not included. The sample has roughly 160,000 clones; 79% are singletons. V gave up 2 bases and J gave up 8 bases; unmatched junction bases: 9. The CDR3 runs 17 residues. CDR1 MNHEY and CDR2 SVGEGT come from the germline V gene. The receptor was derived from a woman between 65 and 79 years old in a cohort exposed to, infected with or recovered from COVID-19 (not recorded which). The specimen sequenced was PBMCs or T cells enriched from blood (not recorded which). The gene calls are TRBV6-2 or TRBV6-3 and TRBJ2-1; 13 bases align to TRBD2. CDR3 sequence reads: CASSYAGTSGIGDEQFF. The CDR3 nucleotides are TGTGCCAGCAGTTACGCGGGGACTAGCGGGATCGGCGATGAGCAGTTCTTC.